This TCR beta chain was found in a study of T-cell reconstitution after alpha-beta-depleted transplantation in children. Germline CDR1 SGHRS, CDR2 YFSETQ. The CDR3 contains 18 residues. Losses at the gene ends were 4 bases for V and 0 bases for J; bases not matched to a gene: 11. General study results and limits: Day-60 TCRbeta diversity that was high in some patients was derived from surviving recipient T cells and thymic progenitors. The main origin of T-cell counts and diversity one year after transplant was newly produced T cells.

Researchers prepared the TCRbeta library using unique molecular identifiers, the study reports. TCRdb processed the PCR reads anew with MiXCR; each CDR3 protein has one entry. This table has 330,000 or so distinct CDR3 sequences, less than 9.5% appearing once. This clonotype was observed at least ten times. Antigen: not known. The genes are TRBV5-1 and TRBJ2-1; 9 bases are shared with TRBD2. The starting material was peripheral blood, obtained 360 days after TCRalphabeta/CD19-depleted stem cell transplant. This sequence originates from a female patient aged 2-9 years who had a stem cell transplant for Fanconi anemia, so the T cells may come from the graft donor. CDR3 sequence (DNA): TGCGCCAGCAGCAGCGGGACTAGCAAGGGGAGCTCCTACAATGAGCAGTTCTTC. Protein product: CASSSGTSKGSSYNEQFF.